This TCR beta chain was sequenced during a study of cytomegalovirus exposure and HLA in healthy donors. Across the whole study: Of all 400 or so donors who were genotyped, under 90% belonged to the Caucasian-associated ancestry cluster.

The CDR3 spans 17 residues. Trimming cost V 6 bases and J 4 bases; bases outside gene matches: 14. CDR1 and CDR2 from the germline V gene are SQVTM and ANQGSEA. This clone was seen a single time. The PCR used 60 Vbeta and 13 Jbeta primers. TCRdb's copy holds only in-frame clones and misses some; the assay was immunoSEQ multiplex PCR. The sample lists more than 45,000 clones; around 74% were seen once. This chain joins TRBV29-1 and TRBJ2-1, with 11 positions matching TRBD2. The source material was PBMCs. The sequence was obtained from a man between 25 and 39 years old in good health and CMV-seronegative. The CDR3 bases are TGCAGCGTCAGGAGAGGTCTAGCGGGAGGTTCGTACAATGAGCAGTTCTTC. This encodes CSVRRGLAGGSYNEQFF.